This T cell receptor (beta chain) was recovered during a study of cytomegalovirus exposure and HLA in healthy donors listed by TCRdb under 2017. Looking at the study overall: In an earlier analysis of around 540 of the donors, approximately 300 Gb of sequence data and some 120 million unique TCR beta sequences from some 170 million T cells were reported. The study combined high-throughput TCR immunosequencing, statistical association of individual TCRs with disease status, and machine learning to predict cytomegalovirus infection status. In a later analysis, previously published TCR beta repertoires from about 640 donors were re-analyzed and high-resolution HLA genotyping was added so that TCR occurrence patterns could be studied. The study aimed to test whether signatures of past pathogen exposure could be identified by cataloging public T cell receptors. Rather than using new phenotypic data, the later analysis identified candidate immune exposures from TCR beta sequences and from how often those sequences occurred across donors. Several DR-DQ haplotypes were handled as single units for association and clustering, since linkage in the cohort was strong. Among the 398 genotyped donors, 75% to 90% belonged to the genetic ancestry cluster associated with self-reported Caucasian donors. Using immunosequencing, the study profiled T cell repertoires from fewer than 850 subjects and related those repertoires to cytomegalovirus serostatus. Across some 400 genotyped donors of the cohort, an average of about 250,000 unique TCR beta nucleotide sequences per donor were sequenced, and 15% to 20% of those sequences were non-productive. The number of typed donors differed by locus: about 620-630 for A, B, C, DRB1 and DQB1; 522 for DQA1; 600 to 610 for DPA1; and 450 to 480 for DPB1. In addition to the first cohort of 666 subjects, a separate validation cohort of some 120 different subjects was used. An early release covering some 640 HLA-typed donors comprised about 300 gigabases of sequencing data and approximately 85 million unique TCR sequences. HLA typing included class I and class II loci at four-digit resolution. All discovery cohort repertoires had been generated using a single sequencing platform. Alongside the repertoire data, information on donor age, sex, ethnicity and CMV serostatus was compiled. Genome-wide SNP genotypes for about 65% of the 666 donors were used in a later genetic analysis, which treated that subset as a discovery cohort. An earlier analysis of several hundred of the donors used high-throughput TCR beta sequencing to judge whether each TCR beta V gene segment behaved as functional or pseudogenic.

The cohort comprised 710 or so healthy bone marrow donors. Cohort members were all nominally healthy when sampled, although unrecorded immune exposures were likely present. The donor tested CMV seronegative and was one of the 352 seronegative cohort members. Each donor provided a peripheral blood sample, and peripheral blood mononuclear cells were used for TCR beta sequencing. Genomic DNA extraction from the blood cell samples was performed with the Qiagen DNeasy Blood Extraction Kit. The method was the immunoSEQ multiplex PCR assay. A mixture of 60 forward primers for TCR Vbeta segments and 13 reverse primers for TCR Jbeta segments was used in the multiplex PCR. Amplification of the CDR3 region of rearranged TCR beta genes was performed with a multiplex PCR assay on genomic DNA. The Illumina HiSeq System was used to sequence the amplified TCR beta libraries as 87-base-pair reads. As for the original processing: A later analysis tallied approximately 87 million unique TCR beta chains across the 666 repertoires, and 10 million to 11 million of those chains were shared by two or more donors. Raw reads were error-corrected and collapsed into unique sequences with a nearest-neighbor algorithm that merged closely related sequences to remove PCR and sequencing errors. Alignment of CDR3 sequences to IMGT reference sequences was used to assign V, D and J gene segments. For a sequence to be retained, at least a six-nucleotide match to both a V gene segment and a J gene segment was required. A rearrangement was called productive if the CDR3 had no stop codons and remained in frame with V and J, and every other rearrangement was called non-productive. CDR3 was defined by IMGT convention, running from the second conserved V-encoded cysteine to the conserved J-encoded phenylalanine. In an earlier analysis of more than 550 of the donors, sequences lacking an unambiguous match to a single V gene segment were excluded. In an earlier analysis of almost 600 of the donors, a V segment was called functional when productive rearrangements were above 56.7%, and segregating when the standard deviation between donors exceeded 5%. A statistical classification framework was built for diagnosing cytomegalovirus status from the catalog of TCR beta chain sequences. A later analysis assigned V and J genes by comparing TCR nucleotide sequences with IMGT/GENE-DB human TR gene sequences. The TCRdist pipeline was used in a later analysis to assign CDR3 sequences and most-parsimonious VDJ recombination scenarios. A later analysis defined each TCR beta chain by its CDR3 amino acid sequence plus V-gene family, and excluded reads lacking a unique V-gene family. A later analysis removed several hundred highly shared, low-generation-probability nucleotide sequences to deal with suspected cross-contamination and a sequencing artifact. In a later analysis, a clonal expansion index was calculated for each public chain from normalized within-repertoire ranks of inferred template counts. Generation probabilities in a later analysis came from a VDJ recombination model fitted to out-of-frame rearrangements, and those results were checked against IGoR. A later analysis scored TCR-TCR, TCR-HLA and TCR-CMV co-occurrence with hypergeometric tests, applying a repertoire-size bias correction to TCR pairs. To estimate false discovery rates, a later analysis permuted the HLA or CMV assignments 20 times. In a later analysis, co-occurring TCRs were grouped using DBSCAN, with TCRdist sequence similarity added in when clustering inside HLA-allele-positive subsets. For co-occurrence clustering, repertoires with fewer than 30,000 or more than 120,000 public chains were excluded, along with several repertoires with anomalous nucleotide sharing. TCRdb holds this immuneACCESS table with in-frame rearrangements only. Some clones are missing; in checked studies, unresolved V genes explain under half, and the rest has no known cause. D and trimming come from the DNA, and the V and J calls and clone size come from that table. Within this sample are 210,000 or so clones, with around 80% of them counted one time only. Jointly, the top ten make up approximately 0.47% of the sample.

Spanning cysteine to phenylalanine, the CDR3 consists of 16 amino acids. Only the CDR3 DNA stays, 48 bases, in frame from base 1. The germline V gene sets CDR1 to SGHAT and CDR2 to FQNNGV. V ends up 5 bases short and J 7 bases short, with an unmatched junction base count of 12. This clone was detected a few times. The clone's antigen remains unknown. No much larger clone exists at a distance of one base, and base qualities are not known. On the study overall, not on this receptor specifically: HLA typing was unavailable for some donors at each locus, so association tests used only the typed subset. Only TCR beta chains were sequenced in this cohort, and the absence of alpha or paired-chain data limited detectable features. A later analysis found that TCR association rates varied across HLA loci, with DRB1 alleles showing the most associated TCRs and HLA-C alleles the fewest. A further reported finding was that TCR beta sequences accurately predicted the HLA-A and HLA-B alleles for most subjects in the first cohort. An association between a missense DCLRE1C variant and V-gene and J-gene trimming of TCR beta chains was found in a later genetic analysis and replicated in an independent cohort. A few of the identified cytomegalovirus-associated TCR beta chains were confirmed in vitro to be specific for cytomegalovirus antigens. Because the 87-base-pair reads could not distinguish some IMGT-functional V segments, including TRBV6-2 and TRBV6-3, those segments were excluded. At a false discovery rate of 0.05, a later analysis linked around 17,000 TCR beta sequences to specific HLA alleles. According to a later genetic analysis, donors in an Asian-associated ancestry cluster had fewer N-insertions in productive TCRs than the approximately 610-donor mean. In a later analysis, most CMV-associated TCR beta chains were found to appear HLA-restricted, with HLA associations seemingly driven largely by CMV exposure. Linkage disequilibrium might explain the correlated functional status among segregating V segments, but an unknown experimental factor could not be excluded. Because counts were too low, roughly 18 rarely observed V segments, including chromosome 9 orphons, were left out of the earlier analysis of a few hundred of the donors. The classifier was reported to diagnose cytomegalovirus status with high specificity and sensitivity in both the original and validation cohorts. In an earlier analysis of roughly 560 of the donors, most TCR beta V segments were observed in productive rearrangements about 87% or about 30% of the time, broadly matching IMGT annotations. Several of the top co-occurrence clusters appeared to be linked to parvovirus B19, influenza, CMV and Epstein-Barr virus, according to a later analysis. The study gave a list of some 150 TCR beta chains associated with cytomegalovirus. Strong co-occurrence of HLA alleles, especially DR and DQ, made assigning TCR associations to individual alleles difficult. According to the authors, the approach could potentially be generalized to other disease states and immunological phenotypes. A cluster of highly shared sequence variants was judged likely to represent a technical artifact of the sequencing pipeline. Sequencing depth was assumed to be roughly uniform across donors in the presence/absence analyses, though that assumption may not hold. The only immune exposure information available for the cohort was CMV serostatus. In a later analysis, HLA-associated TCR beta chains were found to be more clonally expanded and to have lower generation probabilities than equally common non-associated chains. Across donors, most TCR sequences were observed very rarely, whereas some public TCRs were present in many individuals.

This chain is built from TRBV11-2 and TRBJ1-2; 11 junctional bases match TRBD1. The TCR sequence derives from a boy aged 10-17 years in good health and CMV-seronegative. Source material: PBMCs. CDR3 reads: CASSTGTGGLFGGYTF. The nucleotide sequence is given as TGTGCCAGCAGCACCGGGACAGGGGGACTCTTCGGTGGCTACACCTTC.